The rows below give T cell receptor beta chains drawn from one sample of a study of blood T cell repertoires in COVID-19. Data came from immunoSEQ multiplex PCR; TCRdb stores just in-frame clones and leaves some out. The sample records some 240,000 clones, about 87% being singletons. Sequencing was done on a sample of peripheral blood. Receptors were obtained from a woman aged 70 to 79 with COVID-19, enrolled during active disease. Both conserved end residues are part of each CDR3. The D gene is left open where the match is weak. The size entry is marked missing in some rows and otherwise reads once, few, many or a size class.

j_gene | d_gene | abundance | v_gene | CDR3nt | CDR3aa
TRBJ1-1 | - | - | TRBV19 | TGTGCCAGTAGTATAGAGACCAGGGTTGTCACTGAAGCTTTCTTT | CASSIETRVVTEAFF
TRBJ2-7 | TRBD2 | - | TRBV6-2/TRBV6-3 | TGTGCCAGCAGTTACTGGCCTAGCGGGAGTATTTACGAGCAGTACTTC | CASSYWPSGSIYEQYF
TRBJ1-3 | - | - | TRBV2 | TGTGCCAGCAGTGAACTTTACAGGGTTGGAAACACCATATATTTT | CASSELYRVGNTIYF
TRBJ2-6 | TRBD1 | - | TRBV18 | TGTGCCACCAATTCAGGGGGAGCTGGGGCCAACGTCCTGACTTTC | CATNSGGAGANVLTF
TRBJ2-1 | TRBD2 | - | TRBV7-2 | TGTGCCAGCGGATTAGCGGGAGGGCCGAAGTACAATGAGCAGTTCTTC | CASGLAGGPKYNEQFF
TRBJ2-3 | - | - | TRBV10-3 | TGTGCCATCAGCTACCGGCAGGGCCCGGGCACAGATACGCAGTATTTT | CAISYRQGPGTDTQYF
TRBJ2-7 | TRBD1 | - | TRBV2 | TGTGCCATACACCCCGGGACAGGGGTCTACGAGCAGTACTTC | CAIHPGTGVYEQYF
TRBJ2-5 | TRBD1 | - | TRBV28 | TGTGCCAGCAGTTTGGACAGGGGGGGCCAAGAGACCCAGTACTTC | CASSLDRGGQETQYF
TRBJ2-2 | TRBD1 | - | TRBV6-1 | TGTGCCAGCAGTGACAGGGGGCTCGCCACCGGGGAGCTGTTTTTT | CASSDRGLATGELFF
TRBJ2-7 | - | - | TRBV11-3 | TGTGCCAGCAGCTTCTCCAGGGAGGCTTACGAGCAGTACTTC | CASSFSREAYEQYF
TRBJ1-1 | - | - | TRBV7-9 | TGTGCCAGCAGCATCAGGGAGAACACTGAAGCTTTCTTT | CASSIRENTEAFF
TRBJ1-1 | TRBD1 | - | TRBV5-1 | TGCGCCAGCAGCAGAGGACAGGGCTACGACACTGAAGCTTTCTTT | CASSRGQGYDTEAFF
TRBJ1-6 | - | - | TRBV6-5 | TGTGCCAGCACCCCCGGACAGCTTAATAATTCACCCCTCCACTTT | CASTPGQLNNSPLHF
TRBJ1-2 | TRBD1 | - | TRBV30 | TGTGCCTGGTCAATATCACAGGGGGCTCTAGGCTACACCTTC | CAWSISQGALGYTF
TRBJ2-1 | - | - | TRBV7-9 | TGTGCCAGCAGCTTAGGAGGCGGGGATTCCTACAATGAGCAGTTCTTC | CASSLGGGDSYNEQFF
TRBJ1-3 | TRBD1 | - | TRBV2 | TGTGCCAGCAGTGGGGGGACAGCTTACTCTGGAAACACCATATATTTT | CASSGGTAYSGNTIYF
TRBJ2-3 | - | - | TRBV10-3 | TGTGCCATCAGTGATCACACAGATACGCAGTATTTT | CAISDHTDTQYF
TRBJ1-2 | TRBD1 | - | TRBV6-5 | TGTGCCAGCAGGGGACGACAGGGCCACTATGGCTACACCTTC | CASRGRQGHYGYTF
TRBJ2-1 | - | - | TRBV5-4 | TGTGCCAGCAGCCAGGACTTCGGGGGCAATGAGCAGTTCTTC | CASSQDFGGNEQFF
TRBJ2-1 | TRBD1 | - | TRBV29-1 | TGCAGCGGGGACAGGGATAGCTCCTACAATGAGCAGTTCTTC | CSGDRDSSYNEQFF
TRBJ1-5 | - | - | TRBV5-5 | TGTGCCAGCAGCCCGGACAGCTATAGCAATCAGCCCCAGCATTTT | CASSPDSYSNQPQHF
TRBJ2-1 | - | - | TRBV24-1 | TGTGCCACCAGTGAGCCTACAGGGAAGGATGAGCAGTTCTTC | CATSEPTGKDEQFF
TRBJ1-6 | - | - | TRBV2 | TGTGCCAGCAGGGCCGGACAGAATTTTAATTCACCCCTCCACTTT | CASRAGQNFNSPLHF
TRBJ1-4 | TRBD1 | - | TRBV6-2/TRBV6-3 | TGTGCCAGCAGTTCTCAGGGGGTGTCTGAAAAACTGTTTTTT | CASSSQGVSEKLFF
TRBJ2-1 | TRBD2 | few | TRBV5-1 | TGCGCCAGCAGCTGGGGCACTAGCGGCAATGAGCAGTTCTTC | CASSWGTSGNEQFF
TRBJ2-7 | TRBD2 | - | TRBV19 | TGTGCCAGTGGGGACTACCCTCGAGAGCAGTACTTC | CASGDYPREQYF
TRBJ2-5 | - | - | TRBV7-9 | TGTGCCAGCACCCCCACCTCGGGGGAGACCCAGTACTTC | CASTPTSGETQYF
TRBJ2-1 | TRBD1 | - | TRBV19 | TGTGCCAGTAGTAACCGAAGGGGGCTAAGCTCCTACAATGAGCAGTTCTTC | CASSNRRGLSSYNEQFF
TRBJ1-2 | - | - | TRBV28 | TGTGCCAGCAGTACGGGCGGGCATGGCTACACCTTC | CASSTGGHGYTF
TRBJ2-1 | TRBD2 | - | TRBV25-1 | TGTGCCAGCAGTGAATATAATAGCGGGGGGCGTAAAGAGCAGTTCTTC | CASSEYNSGGRKEQFF
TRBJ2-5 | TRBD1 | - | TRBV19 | TGTGCCAGTGCACAGGGGAACATAGAGACCCAGTACTTC | CASAQGNIETQYF
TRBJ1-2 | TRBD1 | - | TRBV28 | TGTGCCAGCAGTCCCGGGACAGCGCGGTATGGCTACACCTTC | CASSPGTARYGYTF
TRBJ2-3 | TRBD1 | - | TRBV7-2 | TGTGCCAGCAGCACAGGGGTGACCCACGGCACAGATACGCAGTATTTT | CASSTGVTHGTDTQYF
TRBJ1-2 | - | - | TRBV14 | TGTGCCAGCAGCCAAGGGGCCCGTCCCGGCTACACCTTC | CASSQGARPGYTF
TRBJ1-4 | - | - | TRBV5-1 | TGCGCCAGCAGCCCGGACAGAGCAACTAATGAAAAACTGTTTTTT | CASSPDRATNEKLFF
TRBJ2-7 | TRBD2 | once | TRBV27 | TGTGCCAGCAGCCTCGGGACTAACTCCTGGGAGCAGTACTTC | CASSLGTNSWEQYF
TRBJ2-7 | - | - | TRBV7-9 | TGTGCCAGCAGCTTCGGGACTTCTTCCTACGAGCAGTACTTC | CASSFGTSSYEQYF
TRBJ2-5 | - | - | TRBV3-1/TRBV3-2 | TGTGCCAGCAGTCACGGGGGTGGAACCCAGTACTTC | CASSHGGGTQYF
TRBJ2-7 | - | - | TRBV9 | TGTGCCAGCAGCGAGGGGGGGGTCCCCTCCCACGAGCAGTACTTC | CASSEGGVPSHEQYF
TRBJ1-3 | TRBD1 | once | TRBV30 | TGTGCCTGGAGCCCGGGACAGGGGGGTTATGGAAACACCATATATTTT | CAWSPGQGGYGNTIYF